Shown below are 24 T cell receptor beta chains from a single sample sequenced in a study of CD8 T cells in Susac syndrome. Random hexamers served to reverse transcribe about 0.5 to 1 ug RNA. TCRdb used MiXCR to reprocess the immunoSEQ multiplex PCR reads, holding one entry per CDR3 protein. Here the sample spans under 80,000 distinct CDR3 sequences, about 95% being singletons. The sequencing sample was made of CD8+ T cells from PBMCs. The receptors stem from a human donor with multiple sclerosis.

The chain recombines TRBV7-9 with TRBJ2-2, with 7 bases lining up with TRBD1. V lost 8 bases, J lost 5 bases, and 2 bases stayed unmatched. This CDR3 has 12 amino acids. Per the germline V gene, CDR1 is SEHNR and CDR2 is FQNEAQ (reference sequence). CDR3 nucleotides: TGTGCCAGCCTGGGACAGACCGGGGAGCTGTTTTTT. Residues: CASLGQTGELFF.

The rearrangement uses TRBV3-1 and TRBJ2-1; tentative D call: TRBD1 (6 bases). Per germline, CDR1 LGHDT and CDR2 YNNKEL (reference sequence). With 6 bases removed from V and 0 bases from J, the gap between germline ends came to 24 bases. This CDR3 region has 19 residues. The CDR3 DNA follows: TGTGCCAGCAGTGACCGGGACACCGGAAAGACACGCTCCTACAATGAGCAGTTCTTC. It is translated as CASSDRDTGKTRSYNEQFF.

This clonotype is a singleton in its sample. The chain combines TRBV29-1 with TRBJ2-1, with TRBD1 identical over 8 bases. Germline loops: CDR1 SQVTM, CDR2 ANQGSEA. The CDR3 totals 14 residues. Losses at the gene ends were 2 bases for V and 2 bases for J; bases not matched to a gene: 2. CDR3 nucleotides: TGCAGCGTTGAAAGGACAGGGACCTACAATGAGCAGTTCTTC. Translated, it gives CSVERTGTYNEQFF.

J is TRBJ2-3 and V is TRBV13; 10 nucleotides line up with TRBD2. Germline CDR1 and CDR2: PRHDT and FYEKMQ (reference sequence). With 4 bases clipped from V and 1 base from J, the junction kept 8 bases outside the gene matches. The CDR3 extends over 17 amino acids. CDR3 protein: CASSSPWTSGRTDTQYF. DNA of the CDR3: TGTGCCAGCAGCTCGCCCTGGACTAGCGGACGCACAGATACGCAGTATTTT.

In this sample, this clonotype turned up once. The chain recombines TRBV27 with TRBJ1-2, with D tentatively TRBD1 (6 bases). This CDR3 contains 16 residues. Germline V gene lookup returns CDR1 MNHEY and CDR2 SMNVEV (reference sequence). V dropped 6 bases and J dropped 2 bases, with 19 bases sitting between them. The CDR3 here is CASSYRLDSLNYGYTF. The CDR3 DNA reads TGTGCCAGCAGCTATAGACTGGACAGCCTAAACTATGGCTACACCTTC.

The chain joins TRBV12-3 or TRBV12-4 to TRBJ1-1; 8 bases align to TRBD1. CDR3 length: 14 residues. Losses at the gene ends were 6 bases for V and 1 base for J; bases not matched to a gene: 4. The CDR3 loop reads CASSRTGPNTEAFF. The CDR3 DNA follows: TGTGCCAGCAGCCGGACAGGGCCGAACACTGAAGCTTTCTTT.

The chain couples TRBV6-5 to TRBJ1-5, with a tentative D call TRBD1 (6 bases). Germline CDR1 and CDR2: MNHEY and SVGAGI. V was clipped by 4 bases and J by 4 bases, with 17 bases between them. The CDR3 totals 16 residues. CDR3 in DNA: TGTGCCAGCAGTTTTCACGGGGGACAAACTAATCAGCCCCAGCATTTT. It encodes CASSFHGGQTNQPQHF.

The sample holds one count of this clonotype. V gene TRBV29-1 combines with J gene TRBJ2-7; D gene unclear. The CDR3 is made up of 12 amino acids. Germline V gives CDR1 SQVTM, CDR2 ANQGSEA. Trimming stripped 5 bases from V and 0 bases from J, with 8 bases between. CDR3 sequence reads: CSVSGNSYEQYF. The CDR3 nucleotides read TGCAGCGTTTCAGGAAACTCCTACGAGCAGTACTTC.

This clonotype occurred a few times. This chain uses TRBV25-1 with TRBJ2-1; D uncertain. Germline CDR1 and CDR2: MGHDK and SYGVNS. The CDR3 totals 14 residues. Trimming took 7 bases from V and 5 from J, leaving 15 bases between them. The CDR3 protein is CASNGNSLNNEQFF. CDR3 DNA sequence: TGTGCCAGCAACGGAAACAGTCTAAACAATGAGCAGTTCTTC.

V gene TRBV13 combines with J gene TRBJ2-1; TRBD1 might be the D (6 bases). V lost 3 bases and J lost 9, with 15 bases in between. Germline V gene data show CDR1 as PRHDT and CDR2 as FYEKMQ (reference sequence). This CDR3 region has 14 residues. The CDR3: CASSFEQGRGEQFF. The CDR3 nucleotides read TGTGCCAGCAGCTTCGAACAGGGCCGTGGTGAGCAGTTCTTC.

The rearrangement links TRBV5-1 to TRBJ2-7, with TRBD1 as a possible D gene (6 bases). Per the germline V gene, CDR1 is SGHRS and CDR2 is YFSETQ. The CDR3 is 13 residues long. V lost 4 bases to trimming and J lost 7 bases, with 15 bases between them. The chain's CDR3 is CASSPDDRLEQYF. The CDR3 DNA reads TGCGCCAGCAGCCCGGACGACAGGTTAGAGCAGTACTTC.

The rearrangement uses TRBV4-2 and TRBJ2-7, with 10 bases fitting TRBD1. This CDR3 region has 18 residues. The junction had 13 bases not matched to a gene; V was cut back by 3 bases and J by 2 bases. CDR1 and CDR2 (germline): LGHNA, YNFKEQ. CDR3 protein: CASSQTGGLDSITYEQYF. The CDR3 region has the DNA TGTGCCAGCAGCCAGACAGGGGGCTTGGACTCAATAACCTACGAGCAGTACTTC.

V gene TRBV19 combines with J gene TRBJ1-1; D is unresolved. CDR3 size: 13 residues. V dropped 5 bases and J dropped 5 bases, with 12 bases sitting between them. From germline, CDR1 is LNHDA and CDR2 SQIVND (reference sequence). DNA for the CDR3: TGTGCCAGTAGTTATTGGATTTGGACTGAAGCTTTCTTT. Translation: CASSYWIWTEAFF.

The V and J genes are TRBV11-2 and TRBJ1-5; TRBD1 matches at 9 bases. CDR1 is SGHAT, CDR2 FQNNGV, per germline. Germline trimming cut 5 bases from V and 3 bases from J; bases unmatched to any gene: 11. The CDR3 consists of 17 residues. CDR3 DNA: TGTGCCAGCAGCCTCGGGACAGGGCCTTCCCCCAATCAGCCCCAGCATTTT. As protein: CASSLGTGPSPNQPQHF.

The J gene is TRBJ1-1, the V gene TRBV12-3 or TRBV12-4; a possible D gene is TRBD1 (5 bases). The ends were cut back, 0 bases at V and 4 bases at J, with 12 bases in the middle. CDR3 length equals 15 residues. DNA of the CDR3: TGTGCCAGCAGTTTAGCGCGGGGCCCCAGCACTGAAGCTTTCTTT. Amino acids: CASSLARGPSTEAFF.

The genes are TRBV29-1 and TRBJ2-7, with TRBD1 matching over 8 bases. V dropped 6 bases and J dropped 4; count of bases not matched to a gene: 8. This CDR3 is built from 13 residues. The germline gives CDR1 SQVTM, CDR2 ANQGSEA. The CDR3 coding sequence is TGCAGCGTCAGGACAGGGCGCGGATACGAGCAGTACTTC. Protein: CSVRTGRGYEQYF.

The chain employs TRBV30 and TRBJ2-7, with D possibly TRBD1 on 6 matching bases. The V gene lost 4 bases and the J gene lost 0 bases, with 7 bases spanning the gap. CDR3 length: 12 residues. CDR1 and CDR2 from the germline V gene are GTSNPN and SVGIG (reference sequence). In DNA form, the CDR3 reads TGTGCCTGGACAGGGGTCTCCTACGAGCAGTACTTC. It is translated as CAWTGVSYEQYF.

The chain joins TRBV28 to TRBJ2-4, with unresolved D. The CDR3 length is 14 residues. In germline, CDR1 is MDHEN, CDR2 SYDVKM. V was shortened by 4 bases and J by 4 bases, with 11 bases between the two germline ends. CDR3 sequence reads: CASSSILLKNIQYF. The CDR3 coding sequence is TGTGCCAGCAGTTCCATCCTCCTTAAAAACATTCAGTACTTC. The full variable domain, its missing parts supplied by reference TRBV28 and TRBJ2-4, is DVKVTQSSRYLVKRTGEKVFLECVQDMDHENMFWYRQDPGLGLRLIYFSYDVKMKEKGDIPEGYSVSREKKERFSLILESASTNQTSMYLCASSSILLKNIQYFGAGTRLSVL.

In this sample, this clonotype turned up a few times. The gene calls are TRBV3-1 and TRBJ2-7; the D is unclear. CDR3 length: 13 residues. From germline, CDR1 is LGHDT and CDR2 YNNKEL (reference sequence). Trimming pared 6 bases from V and 0 bases from J, leaving 9 bases between. The CDR3 is CASSPESSYEQYF. The CDR3 DNA sequence: TGTGCCAGCAGTCCGGAGAGCTCCTACGAGCAGTACTTC.

This sequence joins TRBV29-1 and TRBJ2-7, with 10 positions matching TRBD1. Trimming removed 2 bases from V and 1 base from J; junction bases left unmatched: 5. The CDR3 sequence is 15 residues long. Germline CDR1 and CDR2: SQVTM and ANQGSEA. The CDR3 loop reads CSVERGQGLSYEQYF. The CDR3 DNA sequence: TGCAGCGTTGAAAGGGGACAGGGGCTTTCCTACGAGCAGTACTTC.

This clonotype was picked up one time. One end of the junction varies from germline; a read error may be responsible. This rearrangement joins TRBV6-2 or TRBV6-3 to TRBJ1-5, with 8 nucleotides matching TRBD1. From germline, CDR1 is MNHEY and CDR2 SVGEGT. The CDR3 sequence is 13 residues long. CDR3 protein: CASTYRGNQPQHF. The CDR3 region has the DNA TGTGCCAGCACTTACAGGGGGAATCAGCCCCAGCATTTT.

This clonotype was found once. V usage is TRBV7-8 and J usage is TRBJ1-1; 7 nucleotides align to TRBD1. This CDR3 comprises 14 residues. Germline lookup yields CDR1 SGHVS and CDR2 FQNEAQ. The V and J ends lost 3 bases and 11 bases, in that order; junction bases with no gene match: 12. CDR3 sequence reads: CASSFGTVIEEAFF. The DNA of the CDR3 is TGTGCCAGCAGCTTCGGGACAGTGATTGAGGAGGCTTTCTTT.

This clonotype has just a few counts. The chain uses TRBV19 and TRBJ2-7; D remains unclear. V lost 6 bases and J lost 4, with 10 bases in between. CDR3 length equals 12 residues. The V gene's germline CDR1 is LNHDA and CDR2 SQIVND (reference sequence). CDR3 sequence (DNA): TGTGCCAGTAGCCCGGACGGATACGAGCAGTACTTC. Translated, it gives CASSPDGYEQYF.

The chain recombines TRBV20-1 with TRBJ2-7, with 9 bases aligning to TRBD1. The CDR3 covers 14 residues. V shed 2 bases, J shed 4 bases, and the junction held 6 bases outside the gene matches. CDR1 and CDR2 from the germline V gene are DFQATT and SNEGSKA (reference sequence). The CDR3 bases are TGCAGTGCTAGATTAAGGACAGGGGCTTACGAGCAGTACTTC. Its translation is CSARLRTGAYEQYF.